This entry lists 23 T cell receptor beta chains sequenced from one sample in a study of T cell responses to AZD1222 COVID-19 vaccine (dated by TCRdb to the early 2020s). Library generation was performed with the immunoSEQ multiplex PCR assay. The table was pulled from immuneACCESS by TCRdb, which kept in-frame rearrangements only. Such tables lose some clones; where checked, under half of the loss comes from unresolved V genes, and the rest has no known cause. In this sample the table shows roughly 120,000 clones, just under 95% of which occur a single time. The ten largest account for 2.5% of the sample. This sample's time point label indicates: about 28 days (+/-7) after the second vaccine dose. The material sequenced was peripheral blood, taken 28 days after the second AZD1222 dose. The origin of the receptors is an adult who received the AZD1222 COVID-19 vaccine.

The rearrangement joins TRBV7-2 to TRBJ2-7, with 8 bases aligning to TRBD1. CDR1 is SGHTA and CDR2 is FQGNSA in the germline V gene. This CDR3 has 16 amino acids. V lost 1 base and J lost 0; bases outside the gene matches: 5. The CDR3 loop reads CASSLETGVLSYEQYF. The CDR3 coding sequence is TGTGCCAGCAGCTTAGAGACAGGGGTCCTCTCCTACGAGCAGTACTTC. The full variable domain, completed using reference TRBV7-2 and TRBJ2-7, is GAGVSQSPSNKVTEKGKDVELRCDPISGHTALYWYRQSLGQGLEFLIYFQGNSAPDKSGLPSDRFSAERTGGSVSTLTIQRTQQEDSAVYLCASSLETGVLSYEQYFGPGTRLTVT.

The rearrangement joins TRBV4-1 to TRBJ1-4, with unresolved D. The CDR3 is 18 residues long. The germline gives CDR1 MGHRA, CDR2 YSYEKL. V lost 4 bases and J 1 base, leaving 19 bases between the germline ends. The CDR3 region has the DNA TGCGCCAGCAGCCGACGACAAGTCTCCGGGGAAACTAATGAAAAACTGTTTTTT. Its protein product is CASSRRQVSGETNEKLFF.

The chain uses TRBV3-1 (or the pseudogene TRBV3-2) and TRBJ1-4; possibly TRBD1 for D (6 bases). Deletions cut 0 bases from V and 5 bases from J, with 10 bases between. CDR1 LGHDT and CDR2 YNNKEL come from the germline V gene (reference sequence). CDR3 length equals 15 residues. As DNA, the CDR3 is TGTGCCAGCAGCCAAGAAGCCCAGGGGAATGAAAAACTGTTTTTT. It specifies CASSQEAQGNEKLFF.

The rearrangement joins TRBV18 to TRBJ1-3; tentative D call: TRBD1 (6 bases). The CDR3 runs 16 residues. V lost 2 bases, J lost 0 bases, and 11 bases lay in between. The germline CDR1 and CDR2 sequences are KGHSH and LQKENI. The CDR3 DNA reads as TGTGCCAGCTCACCAAACCAGGACAGCTCTGGAAACACCATATATTTT. Translated: CASSPNQDSSGNTIYF.

The V call is TRBV19, the J call TRBJ1-2; no reliable D call. This CDR3 has 12 amino acids. Trimming took off 7 bases at V and 4 bases at J, with 10 bases between the two ends. Germline V gene data show CDR1 as LNHDA and CDR2 as SQIVND (reference sequence). The CDR3 DNA reads as TGTGCCAGTAAGGACGACGGCTATGGCTACACCTTC. This encodes CASKDDGYGYTF.

The chain is built from TRBV2 and TRBJ1-1, with unresolved D. Trimming cost V 4 bases and J 0 bases, with 9 bases left between them. The CDR3 has 14 residues. Germline V CDR1 and CDR2: SNHLY, FYNNEI. The CDR3: CASSGWPLNTEAFF. CDR3 nucleotides: TGTGCCAGCAGTGGGTGGCCCTTGAACACTGAAGCTTTCTTT. The variable domain in full, completed from reference TRBV2 and TRBJ1-1, reads EPEVTQTPSHQVTQMGQEVILRCVPISNHLYFYWYRQILGQKVEFLVSFYNNEISEKSEIFDDQFSVERPDGSNFTLKIRSTKLEDSAMYFCASSGWPLNTEAFFGQGTRLTVV.

This rearrangement joins TRBV5-6 to TRBJ1-6; TRBD1 is a possible D gene (6 bases). Between the trimmed V and J ends, which lost 4 bases and 9 bases, there was a span of 23 bases. The CDR3 length is 17 residues. Germline V gene lookup returns CDR1 SGHDT and CDR2 YYEEEE. DNA of the CDR3: TGTGCCAGCAGCCCCTTTCGGACCGGGACACCGACTTCACCCCTCCACTTT. This encodes CASSPFRTGTPTSPLHF. Full variable domain (remainder filled in from reference TRBV5-6 and TRBJ1-6): DAGVTQSPTHLIKTRGQQVTLRCSPKSGHDTVSWYQQALGQGPQFIFQYYEEEERQRGNFPDRFSGHQFPNYSSELNVNALLLGDSALYLCASSPFRTGTPTSPLHFGNGTRLTVT.

The V and J genes are TRBV18 and TRBJ1-2; TRBD1 might be the D (5 bases). V was pared by 3 bases and J by 5 bases, with 19 bases between. The CDR3 has 16 amino acids. Germline values: CDR1 KGHSH, CDR2 LQKENI. This CDR3 reads CASSPLGQGLRYGYTF. The CDR3 DNA follows: TGTGCCAGCTCACCCTTGGGGCAGGGTTTACGGTATGGCTACACCTTC.

J is TRBJ2-5 and V is TRBV11-2; 7 nucleotides align to TRBD2. The germline CDR1 and CDR2 sequences are SGHAT and FQNNGV. The CDR3 contains 14 residues. The V gene end was trimmed by 5 bases and the J gene end by 5 bases; junction bases not matched to a gene: 8. CDR3 protein: CASSPTGGDETQYF. The DNA of the CDR3 is TGTGCCAGCAGCCCGACGGGGGGTGATGAGACCCAGTACTTC. Together with reference TRBV11-2 and TRBJ2-5, the CDR3 gives the full variable domain: EAGVAQSPRYKIIEKRQSVAFWCNPISGHATLYWYQQILGQGPKLLIQFQNNGVVDDSQLPKDRFSAERLKGVDSTLKIQPAKLEDSAVYLCASSPTGGDETQYFGPGTRLLVL.

The rearrangement links TRBV19 to TRBJ1-1; 9 nucleotides match TRBD1. The CDR3 totals 13 residues. The V and J ends lost 7 bases and 6 bases, in that order; junction bases with no gene match: 6. Germline CDR1 is LNHDA and CDR2 is SQIVND (reference sequence). The CDR3 region is CASTGTGKPEAFF. The CDR3, as DNA: TGTGCCAGTACCGGGACAGGGAAACCTGAAGCTTTCTTT.

In DNA, the CDR3 is TGTGCCAGCAGCCGAGATCCGGGGGGCAATCAGCCCCAGCATTTT. Residues: CASSRDPGGNQPQHF. The J gene is TRBJ1-5, the V gene TRBV5-8, with D maybe TRBD1 (5 bases). CDR1 is SGHTS, CDR2 YDEGEE, per germline. Trimming removed 4 bases from V and 2 bases from J, with 13 bases in between. This CDR3 has 15 residues.

The rearrangement joins TRBV25-1 to TRBJ1-2, with D tentatively TRBD1 (5 bases). The V gene lost 2 bases and the J gene lost 4 bases, with 8 bases spanning the gap. This CDR3 comprises 13 residues. Germline CDR1 and CDR2: MGHDK and SYGVNS. The DNA for the CDR3 is TGTGCCAGCAGTGAAGACGGGGCCTATGGCTACACCTTC. This codes for CASSEDGAYGYTF.

A single count supports this clone. This chain joins TRBV28 and TRBJ2-3, with 8 positions matching TRBD1. Trimming at V came to 5 bases and at J to 3 bases, leaving 7 bases not matched to a gene. Per germline, CDR1 MDHEN and CDR2 SYDVKM. This CDR3 region has 15 residues. The CDR3 protein is CASSDPGQVTDTQYF. In nucleotides, the CDR3 is TGTGCCAGCAGTGACCCGGGACAGGTTACAGATACGCAGTATTTT.

This clone is a singleton in its sample. The gene calls are TRBV4-1 and TRBJ2-5; 11 bases agree with TRBD2. The V segment lost 2 bases and the J segment 5 bases; nucleotides outside the gene matches: 7. CDR3 length: 16 residues. Looked up from germline, CDR1 is MGHRA and CDR2 is YSYEKL. CDR3 bases: TGCGCCAGCAGCCAATCTCGACTAGCGGGGTGGGAGACCCAGTACTTC. Its translation is CASSQSRLAGWETQYF.

The V gene is TRBV11-3, the J gene TRBJ2-1; D unresolved. The germline V and J ends were trimmed by 0 bases and 13 bases, with 13 bases remaining between them. The CDR3 is 13 residues long. Germline assignment: CDR1 SGHNT and CDR2 YENEEA. DNA for the CDR3: TGTGCCAGCAGCTTAGATAGAGAACGCCCCCAGTTCTTC. Translation: CASSLDRERPQFF.

CDR3 in amino acids: CASSLGRARETQYF. The DNA for the CDR3 is TGTGCCAGCAGCTTAGGACGGGCGCGAGAGACCCAGTACTTC. The J gene is TRBJ2-5, the V gene TRBV7-2; no definite D call. V shed 1 base and J shed 4 bases, with 10 bases lying between them. Germline CDR1 SGHTA, CDR2 FQGNSA. This CDR3 is 14 amino acids long.

This clone was seen more than once but under ten times. J is TRBJ1-2 and V is TRBV2; 7 bases match TRBD1. The CDR3 is 14 residues long. Trimming cost V 5 bases and J 8 bases; bases outside gene matches: 11. CDR1 and CDR2 from the germline V gene are SNHLY and FYNNEI. The CDR3 loop reads CASSTRGSLLGYTF. CDR3 sequence (DNA): TGTGCCAGCAGTACCAGGGGGTCTCTCCTCGGCTACACCTTC.

The V gene is TRBV7-8, the J gene TRBJ2-1; the match to TRBD2 covers 9 bases. V shed 3 bases and J 4 bases; nucleotides not matched to a gene: 7. The CDR3 length is 16 residues. The germline V gene encodes CDR1 SGHVS and CDR2 FQNEAQ. In nucleotides, the CDR3 is TGTGCCAGCAGCTTGGGAGGGACTAGCCTTTACAATGAGCAGTTCTTC. Translation: CASSLGGTSLYNEQFF.

V usage is TRBV6-6 and J usage is TRBJ2-3; TRBD2 matches at 8 bases. CDR1 MNHNY and CDR2 SVGAGI come from the germline V gene (reference sequence). The CDR3 has 14 residues. V shed 5 bases, J shed 0 bases, and the junction held 1 base outside the gene matches. The CDR3 sequence: CASSRGGSTDTQYF. CDR3 bases: TGTGCCAGCAGTCGGGGGGGTAGCACAGATACGCAGTATTTT.

This chain uses TRBV2 with TRBJ2-5; no definite D call. The CDR3 is 14 residues long. V was pared by 6 bases and J by 0 bases, with 11 bases between. The germline CDR1 and CDR2 sequences are SNHLY and FYNNEI. The chain's CDR3 is CASRVLGYQETQYF. CDR3 sequence (DNA): TGTGCCAGCAGGGTTCTTGGGTACCAAGAGACCCAGTACTTC.

J is TRBJ1-3 and V is TRBV11-2, with no clear D. The CDR3 extends over 16 amino acids. The germline V gene encodes CDR1 SGHAT and CDR2 FQNNGV. Trimming left V 3 bases short and J 0 bases short, with 12 bases between. The CDR3 sequence is CASSFTEQLSGNTIYF. The CDR3 nucleotides read TGTGCCAGCAGCTTTACTGAACAACTCTCTGGAAACACCATATATTTT.

This clone was detected only once. The chain's CDR3 is CASSQEEGLAGGRNEQFF. The CDR3 DNA follows: TGTGCCAGCAGCCAAGAAGAGGGACTAGCGGGGGGGCGGAATGAGCAGTTCTTC. This sequence joins TRBV3-1 (or the pseudogene TRBV3-2) and TRBJ2-1, with 16 nucleotides matching TRBD2. From germline, CDR1 is LGHDT and CDR2 YNNKEL (reference sequence). This CDR3 contains 18 residues. Trimming cost V 0 bases and J 7 bases; bases outside gene matches: 6.

CDR3 protein: CASSPKRTANTEAFF. The CDR3 DNA reads TGTGCCAGCAGTCCAAAAAGGACAGCGAACACTGAAGCTTTCTTT. The rearrangement uses TRBV7-8 and TRBJ1-1, with D possibly matching TRBD1 (6 bases). Per the germline V gene, CDR1 is SGHVS and CDR2 is FQNEAQ. Trimming removed 6 bases at V and 1 base at J, with 15 bases between. The CDR3 spans 15 residues.